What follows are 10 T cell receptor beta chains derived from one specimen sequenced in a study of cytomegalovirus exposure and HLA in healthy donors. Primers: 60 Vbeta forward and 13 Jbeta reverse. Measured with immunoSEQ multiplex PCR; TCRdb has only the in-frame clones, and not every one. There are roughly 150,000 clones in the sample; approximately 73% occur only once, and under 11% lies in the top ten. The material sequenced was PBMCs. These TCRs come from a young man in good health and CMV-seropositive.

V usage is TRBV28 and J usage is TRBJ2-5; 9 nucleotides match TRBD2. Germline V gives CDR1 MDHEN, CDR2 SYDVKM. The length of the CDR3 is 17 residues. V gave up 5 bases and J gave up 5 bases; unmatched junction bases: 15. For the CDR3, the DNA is TGTGCCAGCAGTCTCCGCGGGGTGGCGGGAGGGACGGAGACCCAGTACTTC. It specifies CASSLRGVAGGTETQYF.

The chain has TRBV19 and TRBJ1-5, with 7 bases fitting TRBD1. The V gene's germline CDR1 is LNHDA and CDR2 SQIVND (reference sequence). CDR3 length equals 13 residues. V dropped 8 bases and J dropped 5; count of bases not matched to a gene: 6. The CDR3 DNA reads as TGTGCCAGTCGCAGGGGGAGAGATCAGCCCCAGCATTTT. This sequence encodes CASRRGRDQPQHF. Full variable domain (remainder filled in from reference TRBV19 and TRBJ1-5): DGGITQSPKYLFRKEGQNVTLSCEQNLNHDAMYWYRQDPGQGLRLIYYSQIVNDFQKGDIAEGYSVSREKKESFPLTVTSAQKNPTAFYLCASRRGRDQPQHFGDGTRLSIL.

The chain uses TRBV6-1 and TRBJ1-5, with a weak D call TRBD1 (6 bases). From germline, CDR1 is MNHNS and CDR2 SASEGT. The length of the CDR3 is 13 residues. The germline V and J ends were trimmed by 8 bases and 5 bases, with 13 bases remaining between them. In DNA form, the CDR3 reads TGTGCCAGCGGGACAACGGAAGATCAGCCCCAGCATTTT. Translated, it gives CASGTTEDQPQHF.

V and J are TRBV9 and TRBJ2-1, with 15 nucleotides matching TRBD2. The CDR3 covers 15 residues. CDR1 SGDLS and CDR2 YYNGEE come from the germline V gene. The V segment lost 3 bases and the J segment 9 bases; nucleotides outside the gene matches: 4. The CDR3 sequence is CASSEGTSGRSEQFF. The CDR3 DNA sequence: TGTGCCAGCAGCGAAGGGACTAGCGGGAGGAGTGAGCAGTTCTTC. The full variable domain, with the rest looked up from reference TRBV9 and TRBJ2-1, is DSGVTQTPKHLITATGQRVTLRCSPRSGDLSVYWYQQSLDQGLQFLIQYYNGEERAKGNILERFSAQQFPDLHSELNLSSLELGDSALYFCASSEGTSGRSEQFFGPGTRLTVL.

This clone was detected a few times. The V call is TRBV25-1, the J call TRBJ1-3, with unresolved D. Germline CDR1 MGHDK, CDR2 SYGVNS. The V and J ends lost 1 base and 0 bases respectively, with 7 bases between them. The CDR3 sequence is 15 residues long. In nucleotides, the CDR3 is TGTGCCAGCAGTGAATTGGTTAGCTCTGGAAACACCATATATTTT. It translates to CASSELVSSGNTIYF. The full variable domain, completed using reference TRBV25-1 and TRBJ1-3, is EADIYQTPRYLVIGTGKKITLECSQTMGHDKMYWYQQDPGMELHLIHYSYGVNSTEKGDLSSESTVSRIRTEHFPLTLESARPSHTSQYLCASSELVSSGNTIYFGEGSWLTVV.

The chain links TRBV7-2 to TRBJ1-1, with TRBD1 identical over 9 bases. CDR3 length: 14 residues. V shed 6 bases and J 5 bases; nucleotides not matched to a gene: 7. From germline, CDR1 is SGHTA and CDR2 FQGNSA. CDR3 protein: CASSTNRGLTEAFF. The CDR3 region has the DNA TGTGCCAGCAGTACTAACAGGGGGCTTACTGAAGCTTTCTTT. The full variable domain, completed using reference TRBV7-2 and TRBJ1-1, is GAGVSQSPSNKVTEKGKDVELRCDPISGHTALYWYRQSLGQGLEFLIYFQGNSAPDKSGLPSDRFSAERTGGSVSTLTIQRTQQEDSAVYLCASSTNRGLTEAFFGQGTRLTVV.

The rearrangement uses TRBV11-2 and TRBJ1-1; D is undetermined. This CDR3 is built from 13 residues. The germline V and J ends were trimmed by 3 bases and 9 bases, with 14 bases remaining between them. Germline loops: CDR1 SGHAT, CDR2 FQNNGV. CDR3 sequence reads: CASSFETELKAFF. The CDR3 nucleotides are TGTGCCAGCAGCTTCGAAACAGAGCTAAAAGCTTTCTTT. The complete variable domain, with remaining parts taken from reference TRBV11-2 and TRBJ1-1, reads EAGVAQSPRYKIIEKRQSVAFWCNPISGHATLYWYQQILGQGPKLLIQFQNNGVVDDSQLPKDRFSAERLKGVDSTLKIQPAKLEDSAVYLCASSFETELKAFFGQGTRLTVV.

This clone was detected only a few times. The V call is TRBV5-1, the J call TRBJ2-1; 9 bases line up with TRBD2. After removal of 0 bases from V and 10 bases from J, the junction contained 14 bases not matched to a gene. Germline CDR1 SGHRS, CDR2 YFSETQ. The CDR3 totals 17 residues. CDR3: CASSLDWREGEQREQFF. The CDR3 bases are TGCGCCAGCAGCTTGGACTGGCGGGAGGGGGAACAAAGGGAGCAGTTCTTC.

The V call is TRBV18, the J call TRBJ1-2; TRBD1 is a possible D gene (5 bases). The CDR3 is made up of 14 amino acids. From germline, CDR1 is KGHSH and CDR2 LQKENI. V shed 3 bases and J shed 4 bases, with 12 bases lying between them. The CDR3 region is CASSPEQGGYGYTF. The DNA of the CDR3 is TGTGCCAGCTCACCCGAGCAGGGTGGCTATGGCTACACCTTC.

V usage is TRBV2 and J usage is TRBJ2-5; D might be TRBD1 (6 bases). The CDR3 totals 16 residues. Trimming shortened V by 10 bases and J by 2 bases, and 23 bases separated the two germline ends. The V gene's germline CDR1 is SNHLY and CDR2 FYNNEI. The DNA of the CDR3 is TGTGCCATCCTCCCCCAGGGCAGGGGCACACAAGAGACCCAGTACTTC. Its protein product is CAILPQGRGTQETQYF.